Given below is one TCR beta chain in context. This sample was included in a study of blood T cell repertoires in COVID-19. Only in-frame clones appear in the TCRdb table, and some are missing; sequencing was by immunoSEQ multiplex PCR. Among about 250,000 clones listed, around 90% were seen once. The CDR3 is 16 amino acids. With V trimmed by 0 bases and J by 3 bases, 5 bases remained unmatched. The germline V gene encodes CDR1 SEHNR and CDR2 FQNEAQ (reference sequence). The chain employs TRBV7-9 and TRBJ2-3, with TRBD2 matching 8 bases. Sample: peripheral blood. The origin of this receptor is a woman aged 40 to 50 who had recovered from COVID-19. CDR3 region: CASSLAVGGRTDTQYF. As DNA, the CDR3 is TGTGCCAGCAGCTTAGCGGTTGGCGGGAGGACAGATACGCAGTATTTT.